The 30 T cell receptor beta chains below all came from one sample that was sequenced in a study of blood T cells in healthy people across ages. Primers used in a second PCR of roughly 7 to 12 cycles were a sample-barcoded 5' primer and a J-beta primer mix. TCRdb processed the 5' RACE reads anew with MiXCR; each CDR3 protein has one entry. The top ten hold over 20% of the sample, which has over 950,000 distinct CDR3 sequences, 51% seen once. Material for sequencing was blood. These receptors were obtained from a woman aged 60-70 years in good health.

This clonotype was picked up a small number of times. The rearrangement joins TRBV6-2 or TRBV6-3 to TRBJ2-7, with TRBD2 matching over 8 bases. The length of the CDR3 is 15 residues. Germline trimming cut 6 bases from V and 7 bases from J; bases unmatched to any gene: 14. The germline CDR1 and CDR2 sequences are MNHEY and SVGEGT. In DNA, the CDR3 is TGTGCCAGCAGGCCTTTGGGAGCGGGAGTTCTAGAGCAGTACTTC. It yields the protein CASRPLGAGVLEQYF.

The chain joins TRBV4-1 to TRBJ1-5; the match to TRBD1 covers 7 bases. The CDR3 runs 16 residues. J lost 5 bases, V lost 4 bases, and 11 bases had no gene match. The V gene's germline CDR1 is MGHRA and CDR2 YSYEKL. CDR3 residues: CASSPGLQGLDQPQHF. In nucleotides, the CDR3 is TGCGCCAGCAGCCCTGGACTACAGGGGCTAGATCAGCCCCAGCATTTT.

This clonotype showed up just a few times. V gene TRBV28 combines with J gene TRBJ1-2, with D possibly TRBD1 on 5 matching bases. Germline-derived CDR1 and CDR2 are MDHEN and SYDVKM. CDR3 size: 14 residues. Between the trimmed V and J ends, which lost 3 bases and 0 bases, there was a span of 8 bases. CDR3 sequence (DNA): TGTGCCAGCAGTTTCCGGGACTCTAACTATGGCTACACCTTC. Its protein is CASSFRDSNYGYTF.

This clonotype turned up a few times. The DNA of the CDR3 is TGTGCCAGCAGCTTCACTGGGCGGAATAACTATGGCTACACCTTC. Its translation: CASSFTGRNNYGYTF. The chain has TRBV7-2 and TRBJ1-2; D not resolved. CDR3 size: 15 residues. The V end lost 3 bases, the J end lost 1 base, and 12 bases lay between the germline ends. Germline V gives CDR1 SGHTA, CDR2 FQGNSA.

J is TRBJ2-1 and V is TRBV10-3, with TRBD2 matching 9 bases. The CDR3 runs to 18 residues. V trimming: 11 bases; J trimming: 0 bases; junction bases outside the gene matches: 17. Germline V gives CDR1 ENHRY, CDR2 SYGVKD. The CDR3 is CAAQGVLAGLSSYNEQFF. As DNA, the CDR3 is TGTGCCGCCCAGGGAGTGCTAGCGGGACTAAGCTCCTACAATGAGCAGTTCTTC.

The gene calls are TRBV4-1 and TRBJ2-1; D not certain. CDR1 is MGHRA and CDR2 is YSYEKL in the germline V gene. There are 15 residues in the CDR3. The ends were cut back, 5 bases at V and 7 bases at J, with 18 bases in the middle. This chain's CDR3 is CASSTTELGKNEQFF. Here the CDR3 DNA reads TGCGCCAGCAGCACGACGGAGTTGGGGAAGAATGAGCAGTTCTTC.

Details on this clonotype: Since no conserved phenylalanine or tryptophan closes the CDR3, a read error is the likely cause. The V call is TRBV5-1, the J call TRBJ2-5; D remains ambiguous. V lost 4 bases and J 2 bases, leaving 9 bases between the germline ends. The CDR3 has 13 residues. Germline CDR1 reads SGHRS; CDR2 reads YFSETQ. CDR3 loop: CASSLARQETQYL. The CDR3 DNA is TGCGCCAGCAGCCTCGCGCGGCAAGAGACCCAGTACCTC.

This clonotype was detected a few times. The chain couples TRBV11-3 to TRBJ2-5, with D possibly matching TRBD2 (5 bases). This CDR3 spans 15 amino acids. Trimming took off 6 bases at V and 1 base at J, with 15 bases between the two ends. Germline V gene lookup returns CDR1 SGHNT and CDR2 YENEEA. The CDR3 region is CASSKSTGIQETQYF. In DNA form, the CDR3 reads TGTGCCAGCAGTAAGTCTACGGGGATCCAAGAGACCCAGTACTTC.

The genes are TRBV12-3 or TRBV12-4 and TRBJ2-4, with D unresolved. Matching the DNA end better, TRBJ2-7 makes the J call doubtful. The CDR3 length is 19 residues. The CDR3 sequence is CASSPDLDEMGSPIAEQYF. CDR3 sequence (DNA): TGTGCCAGCAGCCCCGACCTGGACGAAATGGGATCGCCGATCGCCGAGCAGTACTTC.

The gene calls are TRBV11-2 and TRBJ2-7; perhaps TRBD1 as D (6 bases). CDR3 length: 18 residues. Germline assignment: CDR1 SGHAT and CDR2 FQNNGV. The V end lost 4 bases, the J end lost 3 bases, and 25 bases lay between the germline ends. CDR3 DNA sequence: TGTGCCAGCAGCTCCCTCCCCTCCCTGGGGGACATTTTCTACGAGCAGTACTTC. It translates to CASSSLPSLGDIFYEQYF.

About this clonotype itself: This sequence may be a read error, since a much larger clone differs from it by one base. The chain recombines TRBV7-2 with TRBJ2-5; 7 bases are shared with TRBD2. Germline-derived CDR1 and CDR2 are SGHTA and FQGNSA. This CDR3 comprises 16 residues. The CDR3 loop reads CASTLAKGGTQATQYF. CDR3 sequence (DNA): TGTGCCAGCACCCTCGCCAAGGGAGGGACGCAAGCGACCCAGTACTTC.

The V gene is TRBV24-1, the J gene TRBJ2-3, with TRBD1 identical over 8 bases. CDR3 size: 13 residues. The junction had 1 base not matched to a gene; V was cut back by 7 bases and J by 2 bases. Germline V gene data show CDR1 as KGHDR and CDR2 as SFDVKD. The CDR3 loop reads CATRGQDTDTQYF. The CDR3 DNA reads as TGTGCCACCAGGGGACAGGACACAGATACGCAGTATTTT.

The chain employs TRBV10-1 and TRBJ2-3; D is uncertain. The V end was cut by 1 base, the J end by 4 bases, with 6 bases between. This CDR3 is 13 amino acids long. From germline, CDR1 is WNHNN and CDR2 SYGVQD (reference sequence). The CDR3 DNA sequence: TGCGCCAGCAGTGAGTTGGGTGCAGATACGCAGTATTTT. It codes for CASSELGADTQYF.

The chain recombines TRBV20-1 with TRBJ2-7; 13 bases align to TRBD2. This CDR3 region has 17 residues. V lost 2 bases, J lost 0 bases, and 7 bases stayed unmatched. Germline V gene data show CDR1 as DFQATT and CDR2 as SNEGSKA (reference sequence). The CDR3 reads CSARLRGLAGYSYEQYF. The DNA of the CDR3 is TGCAGTGCTAGACTTCGGGGACTAGCGGGATACTCCTACGAGCAGTACTTC.

The chain is built from TRBV20-1 and TRBJ1-2, with D perhaps matching TRBD1 (6 bases). This CDR3 contains 16 residues. Germline V lookup: CDR1 DFQATT, CDR2 SNEGSKA (reference sequence). Trimming pared 2 bases from V and 2 bases from J, leaving 18 bases between. The CDR3 DNA reads as TGCAGTGCTAGATCCCTACACGGACAGACCAACTATGGCTACACCTTC. Residues: CSARSLHGQTNYGYTF.

The V call is TRBV6-1, the J call TRBJ2-3; D is unresolved. This CDR3 spans 15 amino acids. V lost 3 bases, J lost 7 bases, and 17 bases lay in between. Germline CDR1 is MNHNS and CDR2 is SASEGT. CDR3 amino acids: CASSDVPGPGYTQYF. The CDR3 DNA is TGTGCCAGCAGTGATGTTCCAGGTCCTGGGTATACGCAGTATTTT.

The chain recombines TRBV12-3 or TRBV12-4 with TRBJ2-3; 7 positions match TRBD2. V lost 6 bases, J lost 0 bases, and 9 bases stayed unmatched. This CDR3 is 16 amino acids long. The CDR3 loop reads CASRLVAGTSTDTQYF. For the CDR3, the DNA is TGTGCCAGCAGGCTTGTAGCGGGCACTAGCACAGATACGCAGTATTTT.

This clonotype was detected only a few times. The rearrangement joins TRBV6-6 to TRBJ2-4, with D possibly TRBD2 on 6 matching bases. Germline V gene lookup returns CDR1 MNHNY and CDR2 SVGAGI (reference sequence). The CDR3 spans 12 residues. V was clipped by 3 bases and J by 9 bases, with 9 bases between them. CDR3 coding DNA: TGTGCCAGCAGTTATGGGGGGTCCATTCAGTACTTC. Translation gives CASSYGGSIQYF.

The rearrangement uses TRBV24-1 and TRBJ2-2; D is ambiguous. Germline V gene lookup returns CDR1 KGHDR and CDR2 SFDVKD. The CDR3 has 21 residues. The V end was cut by 7 bases, the J end by 3 bases, with 32 bases between. This CDR3 is CATRNYYKHRPRPMDTGELFF. CDR3 sequence (DNA): TGTGCCACCAGGAACTACTATAAACACCGGCCGAGGCCGATGGACACCGGGGAGCTGTTTTTT.

This clonotype was seen more than once but under ten times. This chain joins TRBV20-1 and TRBJ2-3, with unresolved D. Germline CDR1 and CDR2: DFQATT and SNEGSKA (reference sequence). The germline V and J ends were trimmed by 3 bases and 4 bases, with 20 bases remaining between them. The CDR3 totals 16 residues. The chain's CDR3 is CSASLDTSKHADTQYF. The DNA of the CDR3 is TGCAGTGCTAGCCTCGACACCTCCAAACACGCAGATACGCAGTATTTT.

This clonotype occurred a few times. CDR3 sequence reads: CSARVIQGSTEAFF. CDR3 coding DNA: TGCAGTGCTAGAGTCATACAGGGGAGCACTGAAGCTTTCTTT. The chain links TRBV20-1 to TRBJ1-1; 7 bases fit TRBD1. V lost 1 base, J lost 4 bases, and 6 bases stayed unmatched. Per germline, CDR1 DFQATT and CDR2 SNEGSKA (reference sequence). This CDR3 spans 14 amino acids.

The J gene is TRBJ2-3, the V gene TRBV5-6; D possibly corresponds to TRBD2 (9 bases). Trimming took off 4 bases at V and 3 bases at J, with 27 bases between the two ends. The CDR3 extends over 19 amino acids. The V gene's germline CDR1 is SGHDT and CDR2 YYEEEE. CDR3: CASSGQGASGNVGTDTQYF. The CDR3 bases are TGTGCCAGCAGCGGGCAGGGGGCTAGCGGGAACGTCGGGACAGATACGCAGTATTTT.

CDR3 sequence: CASSLSGPNDEQYF. CDR3 coding DNA: TGTGCCAGCAGCTTAAGCGGGCCTAACGACGAGCAGTACTTC. The chain employs TRBV11-3 and TRBJ2-4; TRBD2 is a possible D gene (6 bases). The DNA matches TRBJ2-7 better at its end, which makes the J call doubtful. Germline CDR1 and CDR2: SGHNT and YENEEA. The CDR3 runs 14 residues.

The V gene is TRBV12-3 or TRBV12-4, the J gene TRBJ1-6; tentative D call: TRBD1 (5 bases). The V and J ends lost 5 bases and 7 bases respectively, with 12 bases between them. CDR3 length: 14 amino acids. The CDR3 bases are TGTGCCAGCAGTGGGGCGGGGCTGAATTCACCCCTCCACTTT. Its protein product is CASSGAGLNSPLHF.

The chain couples TRBV12-3 or TRBV12-4 to TRBJ1-1; 8 nucleotides agree with TRBD1. V gave up 6 bases and J gave up 9 bases; unmatched junction bases: 15. CDR3 length equals 15 residues. The CDR3 DNA follows: TGTGCCAGCAGGTTCGTCCAGGGGGCAGACGCTAAAGCTTTCTTT. Protein: CASRFVQGADAKAFF.

This clonotype was seen a few times. This rearrangement joins TRBV7-2 to TRBJ2-7; D not certain. The CDR3 is made up of 15 amino acids. In germline, CDR1 is SGHTA, CDR2 FQGNSA. Between the trimmed V and J ends, which lost 1 base and 3 bases, there was a span of 13 bases. CDR3 coding DNA: TGTGCCAGCAGCTTAGGAGTTCAGGATTACTACGAGCAGTACTTC. Protein sequence: CASSLGVQDYYEQYF.

The J gene is TRBJ2-4, the V gene TRBV28; 9 bases are shared with TRBD1. The CDR3 has 18 amino acids. Trimming cost V 6 bases and J 1 base; bases outside gene matches: 13. Germline V CDR1 and CDR2: MDHEN, SYDVKM. CDR3 loop: CASSQDRGRGWAKNIQYF. The DNA for the CDR3 is TGTGCCAGCAGCCAAGACAGGGGGAGGGGTTGGGCCAAAAACATTCAGTACTTC. Filled out from reference TRBV28 and TRBJ2-4, the complete variable domain reads DVKVTQSSRYLVKRTGEKVFLECVQDMDHENMFWYRQDPGLGLRLIYFSYDVKMKEKGDIPEGYSVSREKKERFSLILESASTNQTSMYLCASSQDRGRGWAKNIQYFGAGTRLSVL.

The chain recombines TRBV20-1 with TRBJ2-3; D is ambiguous. V was shortened by 0 bases and J by 4 bases, with 11 bases between the two germline ends. This CDR3 region has 14 residues. Germline values: CDR1 DFQATT, CDR2 SNEGSKA (reference sequence). The CDR3 loop is CSARDLVVADTQYF. In DNA, the CDR3 is TGCAGTGCTAGAGATCTCGTGGTTGCAGATACGCAGTATTTT.

The J gene is TRBJ1-4, the V gene TRBV7-9, with 7 positions matching TRBD1. V lost 5 bases to trimming and J lost 4 bases; unmatched junction nucleotides: 7. Germline CDR1 SEHNR, CDR2 FQNEAQ (reference sequence). This CDR3 has 15 residues. The CDR3 sequence is CASSRGQANNEKLFF. The CDR3 DNA reads as TGTGCCAGCAGCAGAGGACAGGCGAATAATGAAAAACTGTTTTTT.

The rearrangement joins TRBV20-1 to TRBJ2-1; D is unclear. The V end lost 5 bases, the J end lost 3 bases, and 5 bases lay between the germline ends. Germline V lookup: CDR1 DFQATT, CDR2 SNEGSKA (reference sequence). The CDR3 runs to 11 residues. CDR3 nucleotides: TGCAGTGCTCAAGGCTACAATGAGCAGTTCTTC. It specifies CSAQGYNEQFF.